This TCR beta chain was obtained from a study of T cell responses to AZD1222 COVID-19 vaccine. The protocol was immunoSEQ multiplex PCR, while the TCRdb copy is restricted to in-frame clones and leaves out a portion. The sample comprises more than 95,000 clones, 82% of which are singletons, and 4% to 6% rests with the top ten. Trimming shortened V by 0 bases and J by 6 bases, and 21 bases separated the two germline ends. The CDR3 totals 17 residues. CDR1 SGDLS and CDR2 YYNGEE come from the germline V gene. This clonotype originated in an adult in good health. The V and J genes are TRBV9 and TRBJ1-2, with TRBD1 as a possible D gene (6 bases). The sample consisted of peripheral blood, taken on day 0 of AZD1222 vaccination. CDR3 nucleotide sequence: TGTGCCAGCAGCGTAGCCAGGGGCGACCTTTTGGTTGATGGCTACACCTTC. The encoded protein is CASSVARGDLLVDGYTF.